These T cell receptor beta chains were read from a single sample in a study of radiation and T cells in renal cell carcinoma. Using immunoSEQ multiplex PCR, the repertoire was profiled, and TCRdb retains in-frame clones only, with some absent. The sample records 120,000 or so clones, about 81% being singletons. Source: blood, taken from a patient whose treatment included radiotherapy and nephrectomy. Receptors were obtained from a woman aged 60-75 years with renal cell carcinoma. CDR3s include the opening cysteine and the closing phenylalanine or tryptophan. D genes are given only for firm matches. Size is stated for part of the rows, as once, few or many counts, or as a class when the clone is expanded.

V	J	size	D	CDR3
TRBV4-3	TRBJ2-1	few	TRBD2	CASSQDRGLAGGNRQFF
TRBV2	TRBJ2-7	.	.	CASRGGRGLGEQYF
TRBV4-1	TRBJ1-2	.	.	CASSQEDEGRWNYGYTF
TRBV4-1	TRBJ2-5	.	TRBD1	CASSQDLGQGGGETQYF
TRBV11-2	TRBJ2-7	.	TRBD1	CASSFGQGAGEQYF
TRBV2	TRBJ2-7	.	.	CASALTEYEQYF
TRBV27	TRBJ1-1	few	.	CASSRLTGINTEAFF
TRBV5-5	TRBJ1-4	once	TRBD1	CASSTTGEATNEKLFF
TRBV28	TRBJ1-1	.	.	CASSFMVTAEAFF
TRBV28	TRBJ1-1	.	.	CASSGAQGTPNTEAFF
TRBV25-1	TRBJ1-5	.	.	CASSGGANQPQHF
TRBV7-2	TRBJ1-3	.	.	CASSLGGAGNTIYF
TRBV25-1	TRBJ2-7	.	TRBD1	CASTEARTGTGGYEQYF
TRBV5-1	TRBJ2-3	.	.	CATTRGSISSTDTQYF
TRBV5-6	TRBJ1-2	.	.	CASSLEGIGDYGYTF
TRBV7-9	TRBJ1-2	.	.	CASSLEARAAYGYTF
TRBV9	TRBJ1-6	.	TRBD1	CASSARDRVYNSPLHF
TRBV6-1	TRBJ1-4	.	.	CASSEAHATEKLFF
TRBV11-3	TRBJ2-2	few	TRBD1	CASSPGQGRYSNTGELFF
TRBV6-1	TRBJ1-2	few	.	CASSGRSNYGYTF
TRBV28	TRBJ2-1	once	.	CASSYRNLQNEQFF
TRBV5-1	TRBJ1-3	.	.	CASSLDGLSSGNTIYF
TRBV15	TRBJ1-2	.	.	CATSRETENVYGYTF
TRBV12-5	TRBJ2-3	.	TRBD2	CASGRSKGLAGPRRPGTDTQYF
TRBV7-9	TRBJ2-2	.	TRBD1	CASSLDATGGRELFF
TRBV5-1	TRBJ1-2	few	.	CASSLETDGYTF
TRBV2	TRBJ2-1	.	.	CASSKERAGPAYNEQFF
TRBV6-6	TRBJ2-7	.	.	CASSGPGRNEQYF
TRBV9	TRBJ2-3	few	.	CASSEGRPRADTQYF
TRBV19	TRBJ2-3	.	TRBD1	CASRSQGASTDTQYF
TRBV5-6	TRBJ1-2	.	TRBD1	CASSFGQANYGYTF
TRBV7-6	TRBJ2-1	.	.	CASSLAGYHSEQFF
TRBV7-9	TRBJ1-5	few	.	CASGRNQPQHF
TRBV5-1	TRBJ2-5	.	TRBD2	CASSGTSLETQYF
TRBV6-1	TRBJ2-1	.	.	CASGEEAYRGEQFF
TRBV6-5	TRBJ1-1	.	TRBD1	CASSSGTANTEAFF
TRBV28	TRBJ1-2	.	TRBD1	CASTRTGGGYGYTF
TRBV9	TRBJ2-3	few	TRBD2	CASSVDWGAGGLTDTQYF
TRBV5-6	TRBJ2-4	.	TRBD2	CASSARSSGPLSYF
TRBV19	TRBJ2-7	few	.	CASSAGTGDYEQYF
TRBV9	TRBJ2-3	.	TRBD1	CASSVGKGGTNTQYF
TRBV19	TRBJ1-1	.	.	CASSTHRTANTEAFF
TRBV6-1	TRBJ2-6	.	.	CASQRPGANVLTF
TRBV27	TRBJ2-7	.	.	CASSFRPRGEQYF
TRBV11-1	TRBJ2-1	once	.	CASSLPGNNEQFF
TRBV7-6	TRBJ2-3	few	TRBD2	CASSRGTSGSTDTQYF